These 10 T cell receptor beta chains share one sample of origin, sequenced in a study of regulatory T cells in long-lasting Graves disease (dated by TCRdb to about 2021). The sample's time point, from its label and the paper: newly diagnosed GD, antithyroid drugs for less than 3 months. For both TCR sequencing and RNA sequencing, RNA was extracted from PBMCs using TRIzol. The library was made by multiplex PCR. Sequencing took place on an Illumina HiSeq 4000. TCR beta libraries were built with iRepertoire HTBI primers and Arm-PCR amplification of CDR3 regions. TCRdb took the public reads, trimmed them with fastp at Q25, ran MiXCR for clone calling and kept in-frame beta chains. Duplicate CDR3 protein sequences are folded into a single record with the most common DNA and genes. The sample has some 500,000 distinct CDR3 sequences on record, about 14% of them singletons. Over 7.5% of the sample lies in the top ten.

These sequences were also reported in another study, on T cells in Graves' hyperthyroidism and ophthalmopathy.

Sequenced material: peripheral blood mononuclear cells (PBMCs), taken at new diagnosis, from a patient treated with antithyroid drugs. These receptors were obtained from a man aged 30 to 39 with Graves disease. Donor details come from another sample of the same person, matched by shared clones.

The V gene is TRBV7-9, the J gene TRBJ2-2; possibly TRBD1 for D (5 bases). The CDR3 covers 14 residues. CDR1 is SEHNR, CDR2 FQNEAQ, per germline (reference sequence). Trimming stripped 4 bases from V and 5 bases from J, with 11 bases between. The CDR3 bases are TGTGCCAGCAGCTACGGATCAGGGACCGGGGAGCTGTTTTTT. Its translation: CASSYGSGTGELFF.

This sequence joins TRBV6-2 or TRBV6-3 and TRBJ2-1, with a tentative D call TRBD2 (6 bases). The V gene's germline CDR1 is MNHEY and CDR2 SVGEGT. V lost 5 bases, J lost 5 bases, and 13 bases lay in between. CDR3 length: 14 amino acids. For the CDR3, the DNA is TGTGCCAGCAGTGAACTATCGGGAGACAATGAGCAGTTCTTC. Translated, it gives CASSELSGDNEQFF.

This clonotype occurred many times. V gene TRBV5-1 combines with J gene TRBJ2-1, with D maybe TRBD2 (6 bases). The germline CDR1 and CDR2 sequences are SGHRS and YFSETQ. CDR3 length: 14 amino acids. Trimming took 3 bases from V and 0 from J, leaving 7 bases between them. CDR3 residues: CASSWDSSYNEQFF. The CDR3 region has the DNA TGCGCCAGCAGCTGGGACTCCTCCTACAATGAGCAGTTCTTC.

This chain joins TRBV6-1 and TRBJ2-7; weak D call: TRBD1 (5 bases). Per the germline V gene, CDR1 is MNHNS and CDR2 is SASEGT. The CDR3 has 12 residues. V lost 8 bases to trimming and J lost 5 bases, with 13 bases between them. The CDR3 DNA is TGTGCCAGCGGGCCTGGGGCCCACGAGCAGTACTTC. This sequence encodes CASGPGAHEQYF.

In its sample, this clonotype was seen a few times. J is TRBJ2-5 and V is TRBV11-2; D not certain. The V end was cut by 1 base, the J end by 5 bases, with 11 bases between. CDR3 length: 14 amino acids. Germline V gives CDR1 SGHAT, CDR2 FQNNGV. In nucleotides, the CDR3 is TGTGCCAGCAGCTTAGCGGTAAACCGGGAGACCCAGTACTTC. It specifies CASSLAVNRETQYF.

This chain uses TRBV28 with TRBJ1-5, with D tentatively TRBD1 (5 bases). The V gene's germline CDR1 is MDHEN and CDR2 SYDVKM. The V end was cut by 3 bases, the J end by 3 bases, with 12 bases between. The CDR3 extends over 15 amino acids. CDR3 sequence (DNA): TGTGCCAGCAGTTTTTTGGGACCAAACAATCAGCCCCAGCATTTT. Protein: CASSFLGPNNQPQHF.

This clonotype was found many times. V usage is TRBV7-9 and J usage is TRBJ2-7; 9 bases map to TRBD1. CDR1 and CDR2 from the germline V gene are SEHNR and FQNEAQ (reference sequence). The CDR3 has 13 amino acids. The V segment lost 8 bases and the J segment 3 bases; nucleotides outside the gene matches: 5. CDR3 nucleotide sequence: TGTGCCAGCGGGACAGGGCCGAGCTACGAGCAGTACTTC. Its translation is CASGTGPSYEQYF.

The sample holds one count of this clonotype. Written as DNA, the CDR3 is TGCGCCAGCAGCCAAAACGGATATGGCTACACCTTC. It translates to CASSQNGYGYTF. The chain uses TRBV4-1 and TRBJ1-2; no firm D call. Germline V gene lookup returns CDR1 MGHRA and CDR2 YSYEKL. Trimming shortened V by 2 bases and J by 5 bases, and 6 bases separated the two germline ends. The length of the CDR3 is 12 residues.

In the case of this clonotype: Germline and junction disagree at one end, which may indicate a read error. For the CDR3, the DNA is TGTGCCAGCAGCTTCGGATTCCGCTTAGCCAAAAACATTCAGTACTTC. It translates to CASSFGFRLAKNIQYF. This rearrangement joins TRBV5-1 to TRBJ2-4; D ambiguous. The V gene's germline CDR1 is SGHRS and CDR2 YFSETQ. The CDR3 runs 16 residues.

The chain uses TRBV25-1 and TRBJ2-3; tentative D call: TRBD2 (6 bases). Trimming removed 2 bases from V and 0 bases from J, with 9 bases in between. Germline CDR1 reads MGHDK; CDR2 reads SYGVNS. The CDR3 has 15 residues. The CDR3 spells CASSEGGASTDTQYF. CDR3 in DNA: TGTGCCAGCAGTGAAGGCGGGGCTAGCACAGATACGCAGTATTTT. Full variable domain (remainder filled in from reference TRBV25-1 and TRBJ2-3): EADIYQTPRYLVIGTGKKITLECSQTMGHDKMYWYQQDPGMELHLIHYSYGVNSTEKGDLSSESTVSRIRTEHFPLTLESARPSHTSQYLCASSEGGASTDTQYFGPGTRLTVL.